The clone carrying this TCR beta chain turned up a few times. The data belong to a study of cytomegalovirus exposure and HLA in healthy donors. CDR3 length: 13 amino acids. The germline V gene has CDR1 SGHTA and CDR2 FQGNSA. V was shortened by 1 base and J by 5 bases, with 8 bases between the two germline ends. The study ran its PCR with 60 Vbeta and 13 Jbeta primers. Clones were read by immunoSEQ multiplex PCR, and TCRdb kept only the in-frame ones, dropping some. This sample has about 93,000 clones, with approximately 80% found just once. The sequence was obtained from a woman aged 40 to 55 in good health and CMV-seronegative. The chain has TRBV7-2 and TRBJ2-5; D is undetermined. Sequenced sample: PBMCs. This chain's CDR3 is CASSLGARETQYF. For the CDR3, the DNA is TGTGCCAGCAGCTTAGGAGCGAGGGAGACCCAGTACTTC.